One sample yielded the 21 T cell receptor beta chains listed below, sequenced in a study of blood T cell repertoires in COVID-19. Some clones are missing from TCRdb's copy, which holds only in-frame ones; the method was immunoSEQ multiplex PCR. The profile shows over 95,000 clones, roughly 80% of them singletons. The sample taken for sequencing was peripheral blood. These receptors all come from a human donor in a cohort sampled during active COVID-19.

CDR3 DNA sequence: TGCGCCAGCAGCCAAGTTGACAGGGGTGCTGGGGCCAACGTCCTGACTTTC. Residues: CASSQVDRGAGANVLTF. This rearrangement joins TRBV4-3 to TRBJ2-6, with 8 bases aligning to TRBD1. Looked up from germline, CDR1 is LGHNA and CDR2 is YSLEER. With 1 base clipped from V and 2 bases from J, the junction kept 4 bases outside the gene matches. This CDR3 is 17 amino acids long.

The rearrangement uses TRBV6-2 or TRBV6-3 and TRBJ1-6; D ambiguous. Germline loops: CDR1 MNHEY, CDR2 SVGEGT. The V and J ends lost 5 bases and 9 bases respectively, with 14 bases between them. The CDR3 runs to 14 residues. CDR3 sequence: CASSQSRGGSPLHF. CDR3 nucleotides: TGTGCCAGCAGTCAGTCACGGGGTGGTTCACCCCTCCACTTT.

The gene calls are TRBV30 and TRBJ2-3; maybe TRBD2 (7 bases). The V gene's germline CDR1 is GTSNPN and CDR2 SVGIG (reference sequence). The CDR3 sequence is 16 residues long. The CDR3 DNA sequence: TGTGCTTCCCTTTTGGGGGGGCGACCTCTCACAGATACGCAGTATTTT. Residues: CASLLGGRPLTDTQYF. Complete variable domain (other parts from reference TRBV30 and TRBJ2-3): SQTIHQWPATLVQPVGSPLSLECTVEGTSNPNLYWYRQAAGRGLQLLFYSVGIGQISSEVPQNLSASRPQDRQFILSSKKLLLSDSGFYLCASLLGGRPLTDTQYFGPGTRLTVL.

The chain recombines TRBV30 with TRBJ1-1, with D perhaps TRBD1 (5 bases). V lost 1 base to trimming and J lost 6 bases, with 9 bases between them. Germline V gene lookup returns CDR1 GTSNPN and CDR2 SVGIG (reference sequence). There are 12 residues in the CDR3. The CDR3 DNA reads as TGTGCCTGGAGTGGGGGGGTCGCTGAAGCTTTCTTT. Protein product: CAWSGGVAEAFF.

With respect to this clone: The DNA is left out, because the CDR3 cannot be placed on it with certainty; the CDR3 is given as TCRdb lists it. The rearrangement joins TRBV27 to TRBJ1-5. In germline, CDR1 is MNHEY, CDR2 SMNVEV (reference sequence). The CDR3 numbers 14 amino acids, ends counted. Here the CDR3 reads CASSSSGSNQPQHF.

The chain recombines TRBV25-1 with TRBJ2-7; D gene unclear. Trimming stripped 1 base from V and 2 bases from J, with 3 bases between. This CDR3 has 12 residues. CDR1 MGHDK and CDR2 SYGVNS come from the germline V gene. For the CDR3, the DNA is TGTGCCAGCAGTGAATCCACCTACGAGCAGTACTTC. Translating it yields CASSESTYEQYF.

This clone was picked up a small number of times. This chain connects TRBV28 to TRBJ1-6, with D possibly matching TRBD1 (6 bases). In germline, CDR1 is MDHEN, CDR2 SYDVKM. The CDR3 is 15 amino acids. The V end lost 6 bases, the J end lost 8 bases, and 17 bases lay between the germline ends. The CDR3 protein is CASRSLQGFDSPLHF. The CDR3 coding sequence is TGTGCCAGCAGATCATTACAGGGATTCGATTCACCCCTCCACTTT.

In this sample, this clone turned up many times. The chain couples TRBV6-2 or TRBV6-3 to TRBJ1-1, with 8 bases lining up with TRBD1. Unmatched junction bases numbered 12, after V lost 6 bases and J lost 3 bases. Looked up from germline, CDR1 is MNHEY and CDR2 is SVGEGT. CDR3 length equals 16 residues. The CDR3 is CASSTITTGVDTEAFF. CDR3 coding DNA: TGTGCCAGCAGCACGATCACGACAGGGGTGGACACTGAAGCTTTCTTT.

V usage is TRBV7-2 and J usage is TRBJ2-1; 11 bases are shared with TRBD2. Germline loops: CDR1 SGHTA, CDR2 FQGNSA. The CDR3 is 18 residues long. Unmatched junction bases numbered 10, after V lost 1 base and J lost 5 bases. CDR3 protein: CASSLEYRLAGLNNEQFF. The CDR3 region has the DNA TGTGCCAGCAGCTTAGAATACCGACTAGCGGGATTAAACAATGAGCAGTTCTTC.

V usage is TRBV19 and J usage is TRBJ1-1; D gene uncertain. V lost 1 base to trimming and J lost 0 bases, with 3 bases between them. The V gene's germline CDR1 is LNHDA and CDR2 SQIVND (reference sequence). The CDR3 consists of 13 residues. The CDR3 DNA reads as TGTGCCAGTAGTATAGGAGTGAACACTGAAGCTTTCTTT. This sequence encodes CASSIGVNTEAFF. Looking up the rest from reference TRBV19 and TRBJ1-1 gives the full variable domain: DGGITQSPKYLFRKEGQNVTLSCEQNLNHDAMYWYRQDPGQGLRLIYYSQIVNDFQKGDIAEGYSVSREKKESFPLTVTSAQKNPTAFYLCASSIGVNTEAFFGQGTRLTVV.

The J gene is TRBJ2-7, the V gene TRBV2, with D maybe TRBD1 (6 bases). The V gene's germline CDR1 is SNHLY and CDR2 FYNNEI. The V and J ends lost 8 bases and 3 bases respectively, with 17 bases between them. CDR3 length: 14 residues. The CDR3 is CASPDLGQHYEQYF. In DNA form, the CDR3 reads TGTGCCAGCCCCGACCTCGGACAGCACTACGAGCAGTACTTC.

In DNA form, the CDR3 reads TGTGCCAGCAGTCCCTGGGGGCTAGCGGGAACGCAGTTCTTC. The encoded protein is CASSPWGLAGTQFF. V usage is TRBV2 and J usage is TRBJ2-1; 9 bases are a match to TRBD2. This CDR3 spans 14 amino acids. Germline values: CDR1 SNHLY, CDR2 FYNNEI. V was clipped by 5 bases and J by 12 bases; unmatched bases: 11.

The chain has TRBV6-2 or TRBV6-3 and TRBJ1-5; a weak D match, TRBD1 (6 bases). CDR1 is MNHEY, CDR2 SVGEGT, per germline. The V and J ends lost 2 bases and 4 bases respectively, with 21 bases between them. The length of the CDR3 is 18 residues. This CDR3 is CASSYGSYSQGGNQPQHF. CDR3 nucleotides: TGTGCCAGCAGTTACGGGTCTTACTCACAGGGTGGGAATCAGCCCCAGCATTTT.

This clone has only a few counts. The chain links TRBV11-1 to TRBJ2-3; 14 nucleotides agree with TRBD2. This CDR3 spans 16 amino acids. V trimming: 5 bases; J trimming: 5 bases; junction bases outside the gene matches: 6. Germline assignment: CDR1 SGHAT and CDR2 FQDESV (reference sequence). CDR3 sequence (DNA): TGTGCCAGCAGCCGGACTAGCGGGGGGCTTGGAGATACGCAGTATTTT. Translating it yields CASSRTSGGLGDTQYF.

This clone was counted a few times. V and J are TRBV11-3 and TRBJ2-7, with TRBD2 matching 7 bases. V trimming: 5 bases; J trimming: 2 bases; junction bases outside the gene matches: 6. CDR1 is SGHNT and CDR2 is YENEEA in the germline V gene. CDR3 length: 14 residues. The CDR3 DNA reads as TGTGCCAGCAGCCCGTCCGCGGGAGCCTACGAGCAGTACTTC. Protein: CASSPSAGAYEQYF.

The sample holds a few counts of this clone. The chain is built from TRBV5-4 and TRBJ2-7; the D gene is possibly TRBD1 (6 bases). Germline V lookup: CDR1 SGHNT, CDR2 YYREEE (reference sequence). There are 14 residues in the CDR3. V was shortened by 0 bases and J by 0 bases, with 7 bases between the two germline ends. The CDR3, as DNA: TGTGCCAGCAGCTTGGGGGACAACTCCTACGAGCAGTACTTC. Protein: CASSLGDNSYEQYF.

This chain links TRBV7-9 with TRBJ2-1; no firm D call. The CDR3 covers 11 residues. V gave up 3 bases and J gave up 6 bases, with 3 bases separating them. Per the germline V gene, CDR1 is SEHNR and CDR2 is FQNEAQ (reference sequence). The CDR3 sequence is CASSLSNEQFF. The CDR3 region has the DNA TGTGCCAGCAGCTTGAGCAATGAGCAGTTCTTC.

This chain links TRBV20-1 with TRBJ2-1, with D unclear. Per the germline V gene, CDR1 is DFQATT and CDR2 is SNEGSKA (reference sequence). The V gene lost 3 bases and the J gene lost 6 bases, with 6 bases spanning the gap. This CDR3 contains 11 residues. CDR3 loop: CSASPSNEQFF. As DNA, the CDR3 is TGCAGTGCTAGTCCCTCCAATGAGCAGTTCTTC.

The CDR3 bases are TGTGCCAGCAGCTTAAATCAATTTATGATGGGGGGCCAAGAGACCCAGTACTTC. Translation: CASSLNQFMMGGQETQYF. The chain uses TRBV7-6 and TRBJ2-5; a weak D match, TRBD2 (6 bases). Deletions cut 2 bases from V and 1 base from J, with 20 bases between. The CDR3 spans 18 residues. Germline CDR1 reads SGHVS; CDR2 reads FNYEAQ.

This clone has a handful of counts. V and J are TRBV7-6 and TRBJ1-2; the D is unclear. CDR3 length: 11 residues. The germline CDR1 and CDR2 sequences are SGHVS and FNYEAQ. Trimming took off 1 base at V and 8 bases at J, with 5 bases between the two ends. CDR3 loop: CASSLVPGYTF. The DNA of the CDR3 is TGTGCCAGCAGCTTAGTCCCAGGCTACACCTTC.

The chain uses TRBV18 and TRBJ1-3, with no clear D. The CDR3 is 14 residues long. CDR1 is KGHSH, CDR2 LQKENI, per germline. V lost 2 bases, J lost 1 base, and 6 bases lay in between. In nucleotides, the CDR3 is TGTGCCAGCTCACCAGGGAGGTCTGGAAACACCATATATTTT. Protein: CASSPGRSGNTIYF.